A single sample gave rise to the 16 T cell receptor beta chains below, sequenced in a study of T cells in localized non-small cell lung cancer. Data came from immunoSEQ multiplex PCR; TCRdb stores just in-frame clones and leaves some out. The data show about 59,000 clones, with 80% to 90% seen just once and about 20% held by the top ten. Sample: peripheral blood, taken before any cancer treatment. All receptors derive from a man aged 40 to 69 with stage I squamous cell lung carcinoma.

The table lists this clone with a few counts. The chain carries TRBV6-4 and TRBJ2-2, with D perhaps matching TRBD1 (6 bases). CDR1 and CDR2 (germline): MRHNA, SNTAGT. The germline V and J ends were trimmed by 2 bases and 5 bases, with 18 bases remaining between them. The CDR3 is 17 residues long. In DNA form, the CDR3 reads TGTGCCAGCAGTGACGGGTTTAGGGGGTCGCGGACCGGGGAGCTGTTTTTT. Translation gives CASSDGFRGSRTGELFF.

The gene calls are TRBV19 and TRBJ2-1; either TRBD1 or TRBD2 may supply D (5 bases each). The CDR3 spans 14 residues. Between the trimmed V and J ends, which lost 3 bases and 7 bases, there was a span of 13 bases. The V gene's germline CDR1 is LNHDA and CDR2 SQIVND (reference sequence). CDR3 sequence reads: CASSMGTVQNEQFF. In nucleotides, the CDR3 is TGTGCCAGTAGTATGGGGACGGTTCAGAATGAGCAGTTCTTC.

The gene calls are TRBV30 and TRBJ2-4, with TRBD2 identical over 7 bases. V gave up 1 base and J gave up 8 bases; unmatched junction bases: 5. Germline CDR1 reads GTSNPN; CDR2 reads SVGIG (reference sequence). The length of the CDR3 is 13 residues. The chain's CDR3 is CAWSGLAIDIQYF. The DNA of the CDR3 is TGTGCCTGGAGTGGACTAGCTATAGACATTCAGTACTTC.

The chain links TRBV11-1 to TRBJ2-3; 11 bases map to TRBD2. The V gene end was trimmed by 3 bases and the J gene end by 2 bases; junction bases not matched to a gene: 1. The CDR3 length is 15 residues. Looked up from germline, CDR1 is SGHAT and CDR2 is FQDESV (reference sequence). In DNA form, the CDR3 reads TGTGCCAGCAGCTTTAGCGGGAGGGCCACAGATACGCAGTATTTT. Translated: CASSFSGRATDTQYF. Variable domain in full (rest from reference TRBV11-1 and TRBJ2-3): EAEVAQSPRYKITEKSQAVAFWCDPISGHATLYWYRQILGQGPELLVQFQDESVVDDSQLPKDRFSAERLKGVDSTLKIQPAELGDSAMYLCASSFSGRATDTQYFGPGTRLTVL.

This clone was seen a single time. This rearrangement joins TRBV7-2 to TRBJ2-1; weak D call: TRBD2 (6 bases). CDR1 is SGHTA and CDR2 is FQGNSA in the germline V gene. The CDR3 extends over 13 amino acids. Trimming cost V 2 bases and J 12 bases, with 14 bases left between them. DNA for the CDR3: TGTGCCAGCAGCTTACTAAACGGGGGACCGCAGTTCTTC. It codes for CASSLLNGGPQFF.

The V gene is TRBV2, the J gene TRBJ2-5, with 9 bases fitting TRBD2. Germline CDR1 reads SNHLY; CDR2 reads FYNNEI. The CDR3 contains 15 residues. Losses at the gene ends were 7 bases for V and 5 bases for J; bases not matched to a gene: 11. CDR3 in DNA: TGTGCCAGCAATACGGCGGGAGGGCCGGGGGAGACCCAGTACTTC. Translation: CASNTAGGPGETQYF.

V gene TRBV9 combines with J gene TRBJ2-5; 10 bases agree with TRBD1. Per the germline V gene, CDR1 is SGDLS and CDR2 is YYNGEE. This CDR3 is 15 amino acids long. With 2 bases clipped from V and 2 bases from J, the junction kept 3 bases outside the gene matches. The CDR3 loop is CASSVRTGGQETQYF. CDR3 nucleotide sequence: TGTGCCAGCAGCGTTAGGACAGGGGGGCAAGAGACCCAGTACTTC.

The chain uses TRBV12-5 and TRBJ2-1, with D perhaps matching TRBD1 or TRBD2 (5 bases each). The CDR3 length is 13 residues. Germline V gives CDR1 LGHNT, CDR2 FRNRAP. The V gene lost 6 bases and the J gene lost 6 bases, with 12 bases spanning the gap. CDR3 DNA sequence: TGTGCTAGTGGGGTCGGGACCTCCAATGAGCAGTTCTTC. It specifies CASGVGTSNEQFF.

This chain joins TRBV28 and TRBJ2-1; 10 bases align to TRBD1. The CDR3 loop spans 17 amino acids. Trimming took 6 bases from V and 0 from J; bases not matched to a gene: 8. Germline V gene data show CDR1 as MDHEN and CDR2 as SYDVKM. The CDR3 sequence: CASRRDRGDGSYNEQFF. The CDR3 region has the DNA TGTGCCAGCAGAAGGGACAGGGGCGACGGCTCCTACAATGAGCAGTTCTTC. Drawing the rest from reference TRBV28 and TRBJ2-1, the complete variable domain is DVKVTQSSRYLVKRTGEKVFLECVQDMDHENMFWYRQDPGLGLRLIYFSYDVKMKEKGDIPEGYSVSREKKERFSLILESASTNQTSMYLCASRRDRGDGSYNEQFFGPGTRLTVL.

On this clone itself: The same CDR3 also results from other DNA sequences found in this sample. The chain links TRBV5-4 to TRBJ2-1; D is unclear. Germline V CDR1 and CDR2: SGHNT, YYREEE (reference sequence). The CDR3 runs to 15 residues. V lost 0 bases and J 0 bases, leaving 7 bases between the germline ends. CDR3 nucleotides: TGTGCCAGCAGCTTGGACAGCAGCTCCTACAATGAGCAGTTCTTC. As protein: CASSLDSSSYNEQFF.

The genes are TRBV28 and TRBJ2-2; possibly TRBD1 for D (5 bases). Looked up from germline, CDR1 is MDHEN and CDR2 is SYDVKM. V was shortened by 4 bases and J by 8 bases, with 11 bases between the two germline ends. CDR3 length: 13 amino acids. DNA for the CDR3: TGTGCCAGCAGTTGGGCCCCAGGGGGGGAGCTGTTTTTT. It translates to CASSWAPGGELFF.

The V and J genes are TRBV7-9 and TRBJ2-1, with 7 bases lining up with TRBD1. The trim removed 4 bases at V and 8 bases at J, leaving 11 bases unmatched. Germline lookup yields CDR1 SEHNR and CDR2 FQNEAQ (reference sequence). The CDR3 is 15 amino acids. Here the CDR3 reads CASSSSDKGGDEQFF. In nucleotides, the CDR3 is TGTGCCAGCAGCTCCAGCGACAAAGGGGGCGATGAGCAGTTCTTC.

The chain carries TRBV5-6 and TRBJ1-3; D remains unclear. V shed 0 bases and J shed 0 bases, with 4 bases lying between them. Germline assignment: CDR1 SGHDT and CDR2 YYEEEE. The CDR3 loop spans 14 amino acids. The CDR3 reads CASSLAYSGNTIYF. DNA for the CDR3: TGTGCCAGCAGCTTGGCGTACTCTGGAAACACCATATATTTT.

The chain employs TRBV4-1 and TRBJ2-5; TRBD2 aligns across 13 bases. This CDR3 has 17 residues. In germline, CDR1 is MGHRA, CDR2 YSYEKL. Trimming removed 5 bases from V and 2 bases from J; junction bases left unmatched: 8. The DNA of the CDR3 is TGCGCCAGCAGCGACCCAGGACTAGCGGGAGTGCAAGAGACCCAGTACTTC. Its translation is CASSDPGLAGVQETQYF.

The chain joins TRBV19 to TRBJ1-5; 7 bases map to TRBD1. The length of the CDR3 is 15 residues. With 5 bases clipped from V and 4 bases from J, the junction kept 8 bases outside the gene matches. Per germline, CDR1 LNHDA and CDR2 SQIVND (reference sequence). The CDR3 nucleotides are TGTGCCAGTAGTGCCGCGACAGGGTTAAATCAGCCCCAGCATTTT. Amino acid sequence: CASSAATGLNQPQHF.

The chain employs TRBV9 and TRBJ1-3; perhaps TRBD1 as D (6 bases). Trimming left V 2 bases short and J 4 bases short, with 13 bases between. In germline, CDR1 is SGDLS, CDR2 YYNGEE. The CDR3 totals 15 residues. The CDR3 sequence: CASSVSRGAGNTIYF. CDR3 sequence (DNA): TGTGCCAGCAGCGTCTCACGGGGGGCAGGAAACACCATATATTTT.